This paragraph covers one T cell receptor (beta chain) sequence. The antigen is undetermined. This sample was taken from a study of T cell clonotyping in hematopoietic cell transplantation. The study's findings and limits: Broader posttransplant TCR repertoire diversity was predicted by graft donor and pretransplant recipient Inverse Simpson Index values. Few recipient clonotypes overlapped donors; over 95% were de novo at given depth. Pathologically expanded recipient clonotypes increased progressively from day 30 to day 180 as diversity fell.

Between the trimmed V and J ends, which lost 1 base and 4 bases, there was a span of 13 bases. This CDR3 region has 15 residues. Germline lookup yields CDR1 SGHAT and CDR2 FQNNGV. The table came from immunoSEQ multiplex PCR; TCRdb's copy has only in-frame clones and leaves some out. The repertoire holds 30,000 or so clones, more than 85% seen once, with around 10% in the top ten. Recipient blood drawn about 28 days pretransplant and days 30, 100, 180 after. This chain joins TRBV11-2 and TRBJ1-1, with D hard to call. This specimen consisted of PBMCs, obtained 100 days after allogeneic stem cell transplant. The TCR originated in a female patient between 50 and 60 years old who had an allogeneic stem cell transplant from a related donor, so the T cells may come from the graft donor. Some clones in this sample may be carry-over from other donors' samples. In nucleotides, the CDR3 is TGTGCCAGCAGCTTAGGTCCAGCGGGGTTCACTGAAGCTTTCTTT. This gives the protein CASSLGPAGFTEAFF.